This T cell receptor (beta chain) was captured in a study of blood T cell repertoires in COVID-19. Methods used by the authors: Amplification with reference gene primers provided the estimates of nucleated cell counts. Clones were sequenced by immunoSEQ multiplex PCR, and TCRdb holds only the in-frame ones, with some missing. V and J calls and clone size are given by that table; D and trimming were obtained from the DNA. The sample lists roughly 90,000 clones; 80% were seen once. This clone was seen only a few times. CDR3 length equals 16 residues. The V and J ends lost 5 bases and 8 bases respectively, with 22 bases between them. Germline CDR1 reads LGHNA; CDR2 reads YSLEER.

The receptor was isolated from a woman aged 70-85 years with acute or convalescent COVID-19. The chain couples TRBV4-3 to TRBJ1-3, with TRBD1 as a possible D gene (5 bases). The specimen was peripheral blood. CDR3 in amino acids: CASSKGESGQLDTIYF. CDR3 coding DNA: TGCGCCAGCAGCAAAGGGGAATCAGGGCAACTGGACACCATATATTTT.